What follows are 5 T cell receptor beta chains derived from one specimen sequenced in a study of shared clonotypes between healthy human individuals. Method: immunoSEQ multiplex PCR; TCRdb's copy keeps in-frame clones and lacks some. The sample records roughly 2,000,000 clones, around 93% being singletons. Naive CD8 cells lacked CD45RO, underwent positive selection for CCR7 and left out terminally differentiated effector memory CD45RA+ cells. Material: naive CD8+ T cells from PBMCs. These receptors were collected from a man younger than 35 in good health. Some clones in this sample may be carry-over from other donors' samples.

The chain's CDR3 is CASSLKSTGYYGYTF. CDR3 in DNA: TGTGCCAGCAGTTTAAAGTCAACAGGGTACTATGGCTACACCTTC. This rearrangement joins TRBV28 to TRBJ1-2; tentative D call: TRBD1 (6 bases). Per germline, CDR1 MDHEN and CDR2 SYDVKM. CDR3 length equals 15 residues. The germline V and J ends were trimmed by 2 bases and 3 bases, with 13 bases remaining between them.

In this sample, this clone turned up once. CDR3 sequence: CASSQAWSGVGYTF. For the CDR3, the DNA is TGTGCCAGCAGCCAAGCCTGGTCAGGGGTTGGCTACACCTTC. The V and J genes are TRBV14 and TRBJ1-2; a weak D match, TRBD1 (6 bases). CDR1 is SGHDN and CDR2 is FVKESK in the germline V gene. The germline V and J ends were trimmed by 1 base and 7 bases, with 13 bases remaining between them. This CDR3 has 14 residues.

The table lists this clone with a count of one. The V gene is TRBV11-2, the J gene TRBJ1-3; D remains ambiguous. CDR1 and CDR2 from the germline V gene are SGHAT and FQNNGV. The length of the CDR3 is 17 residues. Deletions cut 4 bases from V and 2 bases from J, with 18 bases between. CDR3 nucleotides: TGTGCCAGCAGCTCCACCATAAGCGGGTATGCTGGAAACACCATATATTTT. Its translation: CASSSTISGYAGNTIYF.

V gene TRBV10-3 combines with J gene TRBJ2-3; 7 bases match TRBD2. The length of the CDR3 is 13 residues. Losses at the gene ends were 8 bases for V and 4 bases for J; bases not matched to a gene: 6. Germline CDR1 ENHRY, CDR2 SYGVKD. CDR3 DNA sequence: TGTGCCATCCGGGAGGTTTTGGCAGATACGCAGTATTTT. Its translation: CAIREVLADTQYF.

The CDR3 bases are TGTGCCAGCAGCTTTTCCGGGACAGGGGTCTACAATGAGCAGTTCTTC. It encodes CASSFSGTGVYNEQFF. The gene calls are TRBV5-4 and TRBJ2-1, with 10 bases aligning to TRBD1. Germline CDR1 SGHNT, CDR2 YYREEE (reference sequence). This CDR3 region has 16 residues. V dropped 2 bases and J dropped 3; count of bases not matched to a gene: 5.